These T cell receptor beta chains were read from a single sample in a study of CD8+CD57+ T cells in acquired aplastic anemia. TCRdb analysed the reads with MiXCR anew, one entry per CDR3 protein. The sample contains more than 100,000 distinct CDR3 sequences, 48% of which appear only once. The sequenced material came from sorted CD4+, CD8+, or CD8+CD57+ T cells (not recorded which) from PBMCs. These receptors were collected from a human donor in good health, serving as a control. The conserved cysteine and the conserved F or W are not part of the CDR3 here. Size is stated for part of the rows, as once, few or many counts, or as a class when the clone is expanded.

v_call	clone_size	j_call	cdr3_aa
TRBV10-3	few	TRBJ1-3	AISDTSFGNTIY
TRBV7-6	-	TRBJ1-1	ASSQGDTEAF
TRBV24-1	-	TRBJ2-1	ATSPSGAHNEQF
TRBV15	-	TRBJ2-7	ATSRDRDYEQY
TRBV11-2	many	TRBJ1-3	ASGRQGAREASGNTIY
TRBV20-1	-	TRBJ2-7	SASPLQQRTTWGEQY
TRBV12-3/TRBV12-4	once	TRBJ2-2	ASSFSGARDAGELF
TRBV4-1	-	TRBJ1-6	ASSCEPGGDNSPLH
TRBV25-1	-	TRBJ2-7	ASSSRQDSYEQY
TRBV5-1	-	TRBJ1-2	ASSQERGWTSYGYT